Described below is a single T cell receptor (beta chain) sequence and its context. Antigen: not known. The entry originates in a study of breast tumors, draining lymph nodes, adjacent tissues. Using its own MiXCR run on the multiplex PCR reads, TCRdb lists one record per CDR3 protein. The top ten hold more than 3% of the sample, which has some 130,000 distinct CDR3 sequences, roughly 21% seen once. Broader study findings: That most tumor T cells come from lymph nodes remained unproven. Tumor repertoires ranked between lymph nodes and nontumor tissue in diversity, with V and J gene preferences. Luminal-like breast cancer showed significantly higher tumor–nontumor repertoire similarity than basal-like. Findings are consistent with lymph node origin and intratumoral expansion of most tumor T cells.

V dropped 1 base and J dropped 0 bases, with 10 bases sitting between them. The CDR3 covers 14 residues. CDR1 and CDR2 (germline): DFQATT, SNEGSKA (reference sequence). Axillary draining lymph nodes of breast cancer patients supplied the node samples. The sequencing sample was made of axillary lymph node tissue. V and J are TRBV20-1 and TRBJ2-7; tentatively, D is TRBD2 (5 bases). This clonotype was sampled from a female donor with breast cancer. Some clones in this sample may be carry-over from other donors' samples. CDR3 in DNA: TGCAGTGCTAGAGTTCGGGGTAGCTCCTACGAGCAGTACTTC. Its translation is CSARVRGSSYEQYF.